Listed below are T cell receptor beta chains from one sample, sequenced in a study of shared clonotypes between healthy human individuals. Sequenced by immunoSEQ multiplex PCR; TCRdb stores in-frame clones only, minus some. The sample yields under 2.5 million clones, less than 95% seen once. The sequencing sample was made of naive CD4+ T cells from PBMCs. The origin of the receptors is a man between 18 and 35 years old in good health. Some clones in this sample may be carry-over from other donors' samples. Both conserved end residues are part of each CDR3. The D gene is left open where the match is weak. Only part of the rows carry a size: once, few, many, or a class if the clone is expanded.

j_gene,d_gene,v_gene,abundance,CDR3nt,CDR3aa
TRBJ2-7,TRBD2,TRBV5-6,.,TGTGCCAGCAGCTCTCCGGGACTATTCTACGAGCAGTACTTC,CASSSPGLFYEQYF
TRBJ1-5,.,TRBV6-1,.,TGTGCCAGCACTGTATGGGGACAGCCCCAGCATTTT,CASTVWGQPQHF
TRBJ1-2,.,TRBV28,.,TGTGCCAGCAGTTTTTTACCCGAAGGGTACCGCAACTATGGCTACACCTTC,CASSFLPEGYRNYGYTF
TRBJ1-1,.,TRBV28,few,TGTGCCAGCAGTGCCCCGGGGCGTGGGGCTGAAGCTTTCTTT,CASSAPGRGAEAFF
TRBJ2-7,TRBD1,TRBV7-9,.,TGTGCCAGCAGCTCCGCATTTACGGGACAGGCGACCTACGAGCAGTACTTC,CASSSAFTGQATYEQYF
TRBJ2-2,.,TRBV5-6,.,TGTGCCAGCAGCTTGGGTCGTATGAACACCGGGGAGCTGTTTTTT,CASSLGRMNTGELFF
TRBJ2-7,TRBD1,TRBV6-5,.,TGTGCCAGCATCCCAGACAGGGACAAGGTCTACGAGCAGTACTTC,CASIPDRDKVYEQYF
TRBJ2-7,.,TRBV5-1,.,TGCGCCAGCAGCTTGTCTCCGGGGAACTACGAGCAGTACTTC,CASSLSPGNYEQYF
TRBJ2-7,.,TRBV9,.,TGTGCCAGCAGCGTATCGCAGGGAAGCTACGAGCAGTACTTC,CASSVSQGSYEQYF
TRBJ1-1,.,TRBV19,.,TGTGCCAGTAGTATGAGTACAGGAGGGAACACTGAAGCTTTCTTT,CASSMSTGGNTEAFF
TRBJ2-1,.,TRBV5-3,.,TGTGCCAGAAGCTTGAGAGACCGATACAATGAGCAGTTCTTC,CARSLRDRYNEQFF
TRBJ1-1,.,TRBV18,.,TGTGCCAGCTCACAGGAGGAAACAGGAGCCGGAACTGAAGCTTTCTTT,CASSQEETGAGTEAFF
TRBJ1-3,.,TRBV30,.,TGTGCCTGGAGCGCCGGGACTCCCCGTGGCACCATATATTTT,CAWSAGTPRGTIYF
TRBJ2-1,.,TRBV28,.,TGTGCCAGCAGTTTATTGGGAGTACAGGAGCAGTTCTTC,CASSLLGVQEQFF
TRBJ2-7,.,TRBV5-4,.,TGTGCCAGCAGCTCTCCGGGGGCGCAGCCCTACGAGCAGTACTTC,CASSSPGAQPYEQYF
TRBJ2-3,TRBD2,TRBV7-3,.,TGTGCCAGCAGCACATTCGGACAGATTACTAGCGGGAGTCCGGATACGCAGTATTTT,CASSTFGQITSGSPDTQYF
TRBJ1-2,.,TRBV6-6,few,TGTGCCAGCAGTAGAGCTTATGGCTACACCTTC,CASSRAYGYTF
TRBJ1-2,.,TRBV30,.,TGTGCCTGGGGGGGGACCGCCTATGGCTACACCTTC,CAWGGTAYGYTF
TRBJ1-4,.,TRBV6-1,.,TGTGCCAGCAGCTTTGGGGGGGGTTATGAAAAACTGTTTTTT,CASSFGGGYEKLFF
TRBJ2-1,.,TRBV30,.,TGTGCCTGGCAGGGGACACCGGGGAACAATGAGCAGTTCTTC,CAWQGTPGNNEQFF
TRBJ1-1,.,TRBV5-1,.,TGCGCCAGCAGCACGGAAGGACAGTTGAACACTGAAGCTTTCTTT,CASSTEGQLNTEAFF
TRBJ2-5,TRBD2,TRBV18,.,TGTGCCAGCTCCCGGGAACTAGCGGGAGGTGAGACCCAGTACTTC,CASSRELAGGETQYF
TRBJ1-3,.,TRBV5-1,.,TGCGCCAGCAGCTTGGAGACGGAAGGAAACACCATATATTTT,CASSLETEGNTIYF
TRBJ2-1,TRBD2,TRBV6-5,.,TGTGCCAGCAGTTACGGGACTAGCGGGACCCATGAGCAGTTCTTC,CASSYGTSGTHEQFF
TRBJ2-3,.,TRBV11-3,.,TGTGCCAGCAGATTGGCAGGGTCAGATACGCAGTATTTT,CASRLAGSDTQYF
TRBJ1-4,TRBD1,TRBV7-9,once,TGTGCCAGCAGCTGGTGGACAGGGCACAATGAAAAACTGTTTTTT,CASSWWTGHNEKLFF
TRBJ1-2,.,TRBV5-5,.,TGTGCCAGCAGCTTGAGGGAGGGCGGCAGCGGGAAAGGCGGCTACACCTTC,CASSLREGGSGKGGYTF
TRBJ2-7,TRBD1,TRBV9,.,TGTGCCAGCAGCCCCCAGGGGGCAAGCTACGAGCAGTACTTC,CASSPQGASYEQYF
TRBJ2-7,.,TRBV7-2,.,TGTGCCAGCAGCCGAGGACGGCCCTACGAGCAGTACTTC,CASSRGRPYEQYF
TRBJ1-4,.,TRBV6-6,.,TGTGCCAGCAGCTCCAGGGGTGGACTGTTTTTT,CASSSRGGLFF